The 9 T cell receptor beta chains given below trace back to one sample, sequenced in a study of cytomegalovirus exposure and HLA in healthy donors. The PCR made use of 60 Vbeta and 13 Jbeta primers. TCRdb's table, derived via immunoSEQ multiplex PCR, lists solely in-frame clones and lacks some. Of 95,000 to 150,000 clones in the sample, around 86% were seen once. Sequencing was performed on PBMCs. These receptors all come from a woman between 40 and 50 years old in good health and CMV-seronegative.

A single count supports this clone. The chain uses TRBV20-1 and TRBJ2-1; tentatively, D is TRBD2 (5 bases). The CDR3 consists of 11 residues. Germline CDR1 reads DFQATT; CDR2 reads SNEGSKA (reference sequence). Trimming stripped 5 bases from V and 4 bases from J, with 6 bases between. The DNA of the CDR3 is TGCAGTGCTGGGAGTTACAATGAGCAGTTCTTC. This gives the protein CSAGSYNEQFF.

The chain uses TRBV7-2 and TRBJ2-7; 10 nucleotides line up with TRBD1. CDR3 length: 15 residues. Looked up from germline, CDR1 is SGHTA and CDR2 is FQGNSA. V trimming: 1 base; J trimming: 4 bases; junction bases outside the gene matches: 4. The CDR3 sequence is CASSLGDRGFYEQYF. As DNA, the CDR3 is TGTGCCAGCAGCTTAGGGGACAGGGGATTTTACGAGCAGTACTTC. Drawing the rest from reference TRBV7-2 and TRBJ2-7, the complete variable domain is GAGVSQSPSNKVTEKGKDVELRCDPISGHTALYWYRQSLGQGLEFLIYFQGNSAPDKSGLPSDRFSAERTGGSVSTLTIQRTQQEDSAVYLCASSLGDRGFYEQYFGPGTRLTVT.

This rearrangement joins TRBV19 to TRBJ1-2; D is undetermined. CDR1 and CDR2 (germline): LNHDA, SQIVND (reference sequence). This CDR3 has 14 amino acids. V was pared by 2 bases and J by 2 bases, with 9 bases between. The CDR3 reads CASSIRGLNYGYTF. In nucleotides, the CDR3 is TGTGCCAGTAGTATACGTGGCCTCAACTATGGCTACACCTTC.

This rearrangement joins TRBV27 to TRBJ2-1; a weak D match, TRBD1 (6 bases). Per the germline V gene, CDR1 is MNHEY and CDR2 is SMNVEV (reference sequence). The CDR3 has 17 amino acids. The V end lost 4 bases, the J end lost 4 bases, and 20 bases lay between the germline ends. The CDR3 region has the DNA TGTGCCAGCAGTTCTTCCCGTTCAGGGGTACGGTACAATGAGCAGTTCTTC. This sequence encodes CASSSSRSGVRYNEQFF.

This rearrangement joins TRBV10-3 to TRBJ1-1, with D unclear. CDR1 ENHRY and CDR2 SYGVKD come from the germline V gene. V shed 8 bases and J shed 1 base, with 14 bases lying between them. There are 14 residues in the CDR3. The CDR3 DNA sequence: TGTGCCATCCAGAAACAAGCAGGGAACACTGAAGCTTTCTTT. Its translation is CAIQKQAGNTEAFF.

This chain links TRBV11-2 with TRBJ1-1; a possible D gene is TRBD1 (5 bases). CDR1 is SGHAT, CDR2 FQNNGV, per germline. V dropped 5 bases and J dropped 6 bases, with 19 bases sitting between them. CDR3 length equals 15 residues. Here the CDR3 reads CASSRITGFAPEAFF. As DNA, the CDR3 is TGTGCCAGCAGCCGGATAACAGGTTTCGCCCCTGAAGCTTTCTTT.

The chain couples TRBV11-2 to TRBJ1-1; 7 positions agree with TRBD1. The ends lost 4 bases at V and 10 bases at J; junction bases unmatched: 6. The CDR3 is made up of 12 amino acids. Germline loops: CDR1 SGHAT, CDR2 FQNNGV. CDR3 coding DNA: TGTGCCAGCAGCTACCGACAGGGTACAGCTTTCTTT. Amino acids: CASSYRQGTAFF. Drawing the rest from reference TRBV11-2 and TRBJ1-1, the complete variable domain is EAGVAQSPRYKIIEKRQSVAFWCNPISGHATLYWYQQILGQGPKLLIQFQNNGVVDDSQLPKDRFSAERLKGVDSTLKIQPAKLEDSAVYLCASSYRQGTAFFGQGTRLTVV.

This clone was observed once. The chain employs TRBV2 and TRBJ2-7; TRBD2 aligns across 12 bases. Germline V gene lookup returns CDR1 SNHLY and CDR2 FYNNEI. The CDR3 is 13 amino acids. Trimming cost V 8 bases and J 9 bases; bases outside gene matches: 8. The CDR3 protein is CASFRLAGVRQYF. CDR3 nucleotides: TGTGCCAGCTTTAGACTAGCGGGGGTACGGCAGTACTTC.

V and J are TRBV19 and TRBJ1-4; no firm D call. CDR1 is LNHDA, CDR2 SQIVND, per germline (reference sequence). The CDR3 is 14 residues long. V dropped 6 bases and J dropped 2 bases, with 10 bases sitting between them. CDR3 nucleotide sequence: TGTGCCAGTAGCCCAACGGGGACTAATGAAAAACTGTTTTTT. Amino acid sequence: CASSPTGTNEKLFF.